The TCR beta chain described here comes from a study of radiation and T cells in renal cell carcinoma. Clones were read by immunoSEQ multiplex PCR, and TCRdb kept only the in-frame ones, dropping some. The sample has 150,000 or so clones, 75% to 90% seen once. The CDR3 consists of 13 residues. V was clipped by 6 bases and J by 4 bases, with 11 bases between them. CDR1 and CDR2 from the germline V gene are SGDLS and YYNGEE. Time point specified: baseline pretreatment blood. The treatment was: 15 Gy SBRT to primary tumor, nephrectomy 4 weeks later. The source was blood, collected from a patient whose treatment included radiotherapy and nephrectomy. This clonotype was obtained from a woman aged 45 to 65 with renal cell carcinoma. The V call is TRBV9, the J call TRBJ1-3; the D gene is possibly TRBD1 (6 bases). This CDR3 reads CASTGHPGNTIYF. CDR3 nucleotides: TGTGCCAGCACGGGACACCCAGGAAACACCATATATTTT.